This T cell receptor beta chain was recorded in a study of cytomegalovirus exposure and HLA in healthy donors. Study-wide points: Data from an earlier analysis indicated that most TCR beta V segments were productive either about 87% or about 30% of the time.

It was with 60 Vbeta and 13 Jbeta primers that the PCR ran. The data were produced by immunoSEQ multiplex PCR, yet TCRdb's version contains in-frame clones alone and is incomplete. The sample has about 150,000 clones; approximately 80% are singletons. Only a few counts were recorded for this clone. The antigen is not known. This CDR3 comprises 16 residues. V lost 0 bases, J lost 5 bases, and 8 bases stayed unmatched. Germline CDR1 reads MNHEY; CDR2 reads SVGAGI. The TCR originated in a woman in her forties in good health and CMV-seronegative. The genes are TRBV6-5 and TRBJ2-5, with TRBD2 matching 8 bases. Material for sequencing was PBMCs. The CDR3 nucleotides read TGTGCCAGCAGTTACTCCGGGACTAGGTTGTGGGAGACCCAGTACTTC. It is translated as CASSYSGTRLWETQYF.